The entry below describes one TCR beta chain. This specimen comes from a study of T-cell reconstitution after alpha-beta-depleted transplantation in children. During its preparation, the TCRbeta library received unique molecular identifiers. Each CDR3 protein is one row after TCRdb ran MiXCR on the PCR reads. In the table there are about 980,000 distinct CDR3 sequences, about 30% of which are singletons. CDR3 length: 13 amino acids. The V and J ends lost 4 bases and 8 bases respectively, with 14 bases between them. Per the germline V gene, CDR1 is MNHNY and CDR2 is SVGAGI (reference sequence). The sequencing used PBMCs, mostly from graft donor cells, collected 360 days after TCRalphabeta/CD19-depleted stem cell transplant. The source is a boy less than two years old who had a stem cell transplant for SCID, so the T cells may come from the graft donor. The rearrangement uses TRBV6-6 and TRBJ1-2; a weak D match, TRBD1 (5 bases). CDR3 protein: CASSSGMWDGYTF. The CDR3 coding sequence is TGTGCCAGCAGTTCCGGAATGTGGGACGGCTACACCTTC.